This T cell receptor beta chain was documented in a study of T cells in Graves' hyperthyroidism and ophthalmopathy. Diagnostic decisions used clinical symptoms, serum thyroxine and TRAb, thyroid ultrasound and orbital computed tomography. Amplification of TCR beta CDR3 regions was performed using RNA transcripts as template. The HTBI primer set drove a first-round RT-PCR of the TCR CDR3. TCRdb reanalysed the multiplex PCR reads using MiXCR and keeps one entry per CDR3 protein. The data contain 490,000 or so distinct CDR3 sequences, 40% to 50% of them singletons. General study results and limits: For ophthalmopathy, model prediction preceded onset by a median 6.5 months. Researchers found most expanded thyroid clonotypes above 0.001 in blood as well. Patients with ophthalmopathy were separated from those with stable hyperthyroidism by a 13 V-J model.

About this clonotype itself: Antigen: not known.

This CDR3 has 14 residues. CDR1 ENHRY and CDR2 SYGVKD come from the germline V gene. J lost 0 bases, V lost 10 bases, and 3 bases had no gene match. The chain joins TRBV10-3 to TRBJ2-7, with 13 bases aligning to TRBD2. The TCR sequence derives from an adult woman with Graves' disease, either hyperthyroidism or ophthalmopathy (not recorded which). Sample: peripheral blood or thyroid tissue (not recorded which). CDR3 DNA: TGTGCCACCCGGACTAGCGGGAGCTCCTACGAGCAGTACTTC. Protein: CATRTSGSSYEQYF.